These T cell receptor beta chains were read from a single sample in a study of shared clonotypes between healthy human individuals. Profiling relied on immunoSEQ multiplex PCR, and the TCRdb table lists in-frame clones only, not all of them. The sample yields 2 million or so clones, over 85% seen once. The sequencing sample was made of naive CD8+ T cells sorted from blood. Receptor source: a man aged 18 to 30 in good health. CDR3s include the opening cysteine and the closing phenylalanine or tryptophan. D genes are given only for firm matches. A clone size is listed for some rows: how often the clone was seen (once, few, many), or a class if it is expanded.

clone size	V gene	D gene	J gene	CDR3 protein	CDR3 DNA
NA	TRBV14	NA	TRBJ2-1	CASSQVHNEQFF	TGTGCCAGCAGCCAAGTTCACAATGAGCAGTTCTTC
NA	TRBV21-1	NA	TRBJ2-7	CASSRTGTKIEARDEQYF	TGTGCCAGCAGCAGGACCGGGACGAAGATCGAAGCACGGGACGAGCAGTACTTC
once	TRBV6-1	TRBD1	TRBJ2-7	CASSEGGQGNPWDEQYF	TGTGCCAGCAGTGAAGGTGGACAGGGGAACCCCTGGGACGAGCAGTACTTC
NA	TRBV7-2	NA	TRBJ1-3	CASRQDGGNTIYF	TGTGCCAGCAGACAGGACGGAGGAAACACCATATATTTT
NA	TRBV7-6	NA	TRBJ2-7	CASSSSGPFYEQYF	TGTGCCAGCAGCTCCAGCGGGCCGTTCTACGAGCAGTACTTC
NA	TRBV7-8	NA	TRBJ2-7	CASSLVLPPGSYEQYF	TGTGCCAGCAGCTTAGTATTACCCCCTGGATCCTACGAGCAGTACTTC
NA	TRBV6-1	NA	TRBJ2-7	CASSEWTDYEQYF	TGTGCCAGCAGTGAATGGACGGACTACGAGCAGTACTTC
NA	TRBV30	TRBD1	TRBJ1-1	CASGQANTEAFF	TGTGCCTCCGGACAGGCGAACACTGAAGCTTTCTTT
NA	TRBV5-1	NA	TRBJ1-2	CASSLEGGANYGYTF	TGCGCCAGCAGCTTGGAAGGGGGGGCTAACTATGGCTACACCTTC
NA	TRBV7-6	NA	TRBJ1-1	CASSLDQPGHMNTEAFF	TGTGCCAGCAGCTTAGACCAACCGGGACACATGAACACTGAAGCTTTCTTT
NA	TRBV6-1	NA	TRBJ2-1	CASGRGRYNEQFF	TGTGCCAGCGGCCGGGGGCGGTACAATGAGCAGTTCTTC
NA	TRBV27	NA	TRBJ2-7	CASSRLLGPGLPSYEQYF	TGTGCCAGCAGTCGACTCCTGGGTCCGGGACTCCCTTCCTACGAGCAGTACTTC
once	TRBV11-2	NA	TRBJ2-7	CASSLAAGYEQYF	TGTGCCAGCAGCTTAGCTGCCGGGTACGAGCAGTACTTC
NA	TRBV27	TRBD2	TRBJ2-7	CASSPMLGTSGSSLYEQYF	TGTGCCAGCAGCCCTATGCTAGGGACTAGCGGGAGTTCCCTCTACGAGCAGTACTTC
NA	TRBV7-2	TRBD2	TRBJ2-1	CASSWTSGSYNEQFF	TGTGCCAGCAGCTGGACTAGCGGCTCCTACAATGAGCAGTTCTTC
NA	TRBV4-1	TRBD1	TRBJ1-1	CASSHLTGANTEAFF	TGCGCCAGCAGCCATCTGACAGGGGCCAACACTGAAGCTTTCTTT
NA	TRBV5-1	NA	TRBJ1-1	CASSRTENTEAFF	TGCGCCAGCAGCCGGACAGAGAACACTGAAGCTTTCTTT
NA	TRBV4-1	NA	TRBJ1-1	CASSQDVAGNTEAFF	TGCGCCAGCAGCCAAGATGTTGCAGGGAATACTGAAGCTTTCTTT